A selection of T cell receptor beta chains follows, all from one sample in a study of persistence of HIV-infected CD4 T cells. Assay used: immunoSEQ multiplex PCR; TCRdb lists only in-frame clones, some missing. The sample carries around 35,000 clones, roughly 80% recorded once. Their cognate antigens are unknown. This specimen was CD4+ T cells sorted from PBMCs after approximately 20-hour stimulation, taken from a patient who received antiretroviral therapy. Receptors were obtained from an adult man with HIV who was CMV-seropositive. CDR3s include the opening cysteine and the closing phenylalanine or tryptophan. The order of the fields is clone size, CDR3 length, J gene, V gene, D gene, CDR3 protein, CDR3 DNA. The D gene is left open where the match is weak. Clone size appears in some rows only: once, few, many, or a class for an expanded clone.

>.|15|TRBJ1-2|TRBV19|.
CASSSGTEAPYGYTF
TGTGCCAGTAGCTCCGGGACGGAAGCCCCCTATGGCTACACCTTC
>.|15|TRBJ2-7|TRBV9|TRBD1
CASSLTGTGRSEQYF
TGTGCCAGCAGTCTCACCGGGACAGGGCGGTCCGAGCAGTACTTC
>.|13|TRBJ1-2|TRBV19|.
CASSKQALYGYTF
TGTGCCAGTAGTAAACAGGCCCTCTATGGCTACACCTTC
>.|14|TRBJ2-7|TRBV29-1|.
CSVEGSGTFGEQYF
TGCAGCGTTGAAGGGTCGGGGACTTTCGGGGAGCAGTACTTC
>once|17|TRBJ2-1|TRBV24-1|.
CATSVPTGSGSYNEQFF
TGTGCCACCAGTGTCCCTACAGGGTCCGGTTCCTACAATGAGCAGTTCTTC
>.|15|TRBJ2-2|TRBV12-5|.
CASTWGATNTGELFF
TGTGCTAGTACCTGGGGGGCTACAAACACCGGGGAGCTGTTTTTT
>.|13|TRBJ2-1|TRBV30|.
CAWSVNSRNEQFF
TGTGCCTGGAGTGTAAACTCCCGGAATGAGCAGTTCTTC
>.|14|TRBJ1-2|TRBV19|.
CASSTSGGRGGYTF
TGTGCCAGTAGTACGTCCGGGGGCCGGGGAGGCTACACCTTC
>.|15|TRBJ2-7|TRBV6-5|.
CASSYSIKGHYEQYF
TGTGCCAGCAGTTACTCGATAAAGGGGCACTACGAGCAGTACTTC
>.|13|TRBJ2-1|TRBV27|.
CASSLKPGDEQFF
TGTGCCAGCAGTTTAAAACCCGGCGATGAGCAGTTCTTC
>.|15|TRBJ1-2|TRBV5-1|.
CASSPRGSAVYGYTF
TGCGCCAGCAGCCCTCGTGGAAGTGCCGTCTATGGCTACACCTTC
>.|15|TRBJ1-1|TRBV7-2|.
CASSRQRSRGGEAFF
TGTGCCAGCAGTCGACAGCGATCCCGAGGGGGTGAAGCTTTCTTT
>.|15|TRBJ1-4|TRBV7-9|TRBD1
CASRSTGATNEKLFF
TGTGCCAGCAGGTCTACAGGGGCAACTAATGAAAAACTGTTTTTT
>.|14|TRBJ1-2|TRBV20-1|.
CSASRGGQGYGYTF
TGCAGTGCTAGTCGCGGGGGGCAAGGCTATGGCTACACCTTC
>.|14|TRBJ1-6|TRBV9|.
CASSVGVDNSPLHF
TGTGCCAGCAGCGTCGGTGTAGATAATTCACCCCTCCACTTT
>.|15|TRBJ1-4|TRBV7-3|TRBD1
CASSPTGGAGEKLFF
TGTGCCAGCAGTCCCACAGGGGGCGCGGGGGAAAAACTGTTTTTT
>.|16|TRBJ2-2|TRBV4-2|.
CASSQAVGDHTGELFF
TGTGCCAGCAGCCAAGCCGTGGGCGACCACACCGGGGAGCTGTTTTTT
>.|12|TRBJ1-2|TRBV6-5|.
CASIGRTGGYTF
TGTGCCAGCATAGGCCGAACAGGTGGCTACACCTTC
>.|13|TRBJ2-7|TRBV10-2|TRBD1
CASRGTGGEPLYF
TGCGCCAGCAGGGGGACAGGGGGCGAGCCGTTGTACTTC
>.|13|TRBJ2-2|TRBV28|TRBD2
CASTGGTTGELFF
TGTGCCAGCACGGGGGGGACCACCGGGGAGCTGTTTTTT
>.|14|TRBJ1-1|TRBV11-2|TRBD1
CASSLRQGGTEAFF
TGTGCCAGCAGCTTAAGACAGGGGGGCACTGAAGCTTTCTTT
>.|16|TRBJ2-3|TRBV7-9|.
CASSLGGQRSTDTQYF
TGTGCCAGCAGCTTAGGGGGCCAGCGTAGCACAGATACGCAGTATTTT
>.|13|TRBJ1-1|TRBV2|.
CASRPDRNTEAFF
TGTGCCAGCAGACCGGACAGAAACACTGAAGCTTTCTTT
>.|13|TRBJ1-1|TRBV2|.
CASKGERNTEAFF
TGTGCCAGCAAGGGGGAGAGGAACACTGAAGCTTTCTTT
>.|14|TRBJ1-2|TRBV2|.
CASSGFRDTEGYTF
TGTGCCAGCAGTGGATTCCGGGACACGGAAGGCTACACCTTC
>.|16|TRBJ2-4|TRBV7-9|.
CASSSPSGLAKNIQYF
TGTGCCAGCAGCTCACCCAGTGGGTTAGCCAAAAACATTCAGTACTTC
>.|13|TRBJ2-7|TRBV12-3/TRBV12-4|.
CASSLLQMHEQYF
TGTGCCAGCAGTTTATTACAGATGCACGAGCAGTACTTC
>.|14|TRBJ1-2|TRBV18|TRBD1
CASSPQGQGEGYTF
TGTGCCAGCTCACCACAGGGACAGGGAGAAGGCTACACCTTC
>.|14|TRBJ1-2|TRBV28|TRBD1
CASSLRQGDRGYTF
TGTGCCAGCAGTTTGAGACAGGGGGATAGGGGCTACACCTTC
>.|13|TRBJ2-1|TRBV6-4|.
CASSDGVRGEQFF
TGTGCCAGCAGTGATGGTGTACGAGGTGAGCAGTTCTTC
>.|16|TRBJ2-7|TRBV24-1|TRBD1
CATSDGPGQGTHEQYF
TGTGCCACCAGTGATGGGCCCGGACAGGGGACCCACGAGCAGTACTTC
>.|16|TRBJ2-2|TRBV9|TRBD2
CASSVAGGRSTGELFF
TGTGCCAGCAGCGTAGCGGGGGGGCGGAGCACCGGGGAGCTGTTTTTT
>.|17|TRBJ2-4|TRBV19|TRBD1
CASSRIVTGVGGNIQYF
TGTGCCAGTAGTCGGATTGTGACAGGGGTCGGGGGAAACATTCAGTACTTC
>.|15|TRBJ2-6|TRBV5-5|TRBD1
CASSSTGSGANVLTF
TGTGCCAGCAGCTCGACAGGGTCTGGGGCCAACGTCCTGACTTTC
>.|11|TRBJ1-4|TRBV7-6|.
CASSRGRGMIF
TGTGCCAGCAGCCGGGGGAGGGGAATGATTTTT
>.|15|TRBJ2-7|TRBV5-1|.
CASSLGSGSAYEQYF
TGCGCCAGCAGCTTGGGATCGGGGTCGGCCTACGAGCAGTACTTC
>once|11|TRBJ2-5|TRBV20-1|.
CSARQFPIWYF
TGCAGTGCCAGACAGTTCCCGATTTGGTACTTC
>few|18|TRBJ2-1|TRBV12-5|.
CASGLVNDGRTISNEQFF
TGTGCTAGTGGTTTGGTAAATGATGGACGGACGATTAGCAATGAGCAGTTCTTC
>.|14|TRBJ2-7|TRBV6-5|TRBD1
CASTFDRGLYEQYF
TGTGCCAGCACCTTTGACAGGGGTCTCTACGAGCAGTACTTC
>.|18|TRBJ1-3|TRBV3-1/TRBV3-2|.
CASSQEMVGTGSGNTIYF
TGTGCCAGCAGCCAAGAAATGGTAGGCACCGGCTCTGGAAACACCATATATTTT
>once|13|TRBJ1-3|TRBV4-1|.
CASSQDIRGRQYF
TGCGCCAGCAGCCAAGATATCCGGGGCCGTCAGTATTTT
>.|12|TRBJ1-2|TRBV24-1|.
CATSGGMGGYTF
TGTGCCACCAGTGGTGGTATGGGTGGCTACACCTTC
>few|14|TRBJ1-1|TRBV3-1/TRBV3-2|.
CASSPLRGNTEAFF
TGTGCCAGCAGCCCCTTAAGGGGGAACACTGAAGCTTTCTTT
>.|14|TRBJ2-7|TRBV5-1|TRBD2
CASTPGLEGNEQYF
TGCGCCAGCACCCCGGGACTAGAAGGCAACGAGCAGTACTTC
>.|17|TRBJ2-2|TRBV5-1|TRBD2
CASSPQAGGPGTGELFF
TGCGCCAGCAGCCCCCAGGCGGGGGGGCCAGGTACCGGGGAGCTGTTTTTT
>.|11|TRBJ1-1|TRBV5-8|.
CASRLNTEAFF
TGTGCCAGCAGACTCAACACTGAAGCTTTCTTT
>.|14|TRBJ1-1|TRBV5-4|.
CASSLARANTEAFF
TGTGCCAGCAGCTTGGCCAGGGCGAACACTGAAGCTTTCTTT
>.|16|TRBJ1-3|TRBV18|.
CASSPDQGGTGNTIYF
TGTGCCAGCTCACCAGATCAGGGAGGCACTGGAAACACCATATATTTT
>.|15|TRBJ2-3|TRBV20-1|TRBD1
CSAGALGQVSYTQYF
TGCAGTGCTGGTGCCTTAGGACAGGTCTCTTATACGCAGTATTTT
>.|14|TRBJ2-1|TRBV5-1|TRBD2
CASSFGASGGKLFF
TGCGCCAGCAGCTTTGGCGCTAGCGGGGGTAAGCTGTTCTTC
>once|16|TRBJ2-2|TRBV6-5|TRBD1
CASSYRDRVGIGELFF
TGTGCCAGCAGTTACCGGGACAGGGTGGGGATCGGGGAGCTGTTTTTT
>.|16|TRBJ2-4|TRBV28|.
CASSPGEGLGKNIQYF
TGTGCCAGCAGTCCTGGCGAGGGGTTGGGCAAAAACATTCAGTACTTC
>.|15|TRBJ2-7|TRBV19|.
CASSHWHRESYEQYF
TGTGCCAGTAGTCATTGGCACAGGGAATCCTACGAGCAGTACTTC
>once|11|TRBJ1-2|TRBV25-1|.
CASSDTRGYTF
TGTGCCAGCAGTGACACTCGAGGCTACACCTTC
>few|13|TRBJ1-1|TRBV18|TRBD1
CASSSGQGERTFF
TGTGCCAGCTCCTCCGGACAGGGGGAGAGGACTTTCTTT
>.|16|TRBJ2-1|TRBV18|TRBD2
CASSPPAGGASNEQFF
TGTGCCAGCTCACCACCGGCCGGGGGGGCCTCCAATGAGCAGTTCTTC
>.|14|TRBJ2-3|TRBV28|.
CASSLTGNTDTQYF
TGTGCCAGCAGTTTGACGGGGAACACAGATACGCAGTATTTT
>.|16|TRBJ2-1|TRBV20-1|TRBD2
CSASSLAGGLYNEQFF
TGCAGTGCTAGTAGTCTAGCGGGGGGGCTGTACAATGAGCAGTTCTTC
>.|14|TRBJ2-7|TRBV28|.
CASREGPSRYEQYF
TGTGCCAGCAGAGAAGGACCGTCTCGATACGAGCAGTACTTC
>.|15|TRBJ2-7|TRBV7-8|.
CASSPPPGEAYEQYF
TGTGCCAGCAGTCCGCCGCCCGGGGAGGCCTACGAGCAGTACTTC